This T cell receptor (beta chain) was identified in a study of CD8 T cells in Susac syndrome. Random hexamers were used to reverse transcribe an amount of roughly 0.5 to 1 ug RNA. The method of amplification for TCR beta CDR3 was immunoSEQ multiplex PCR, covering 54 Vbeta and 13 Jbeta. Each CDR3 protein is one row after TCRdb ran MiXCR on the immunoSEQ multiplex PCR reads. The sample carries 100,000 to 150,000 distinct CDR3 sequences, around 94% recorded once. The T cells that were sequenced for TCR beta were CD8+ and CD4+ cells from blood. Both CD4+ and CD8+ T cells were negatively isolated, and TEMRA cells underwent FACS enrichment. CDR3 length: 12 amino acids. Germline V gene lookup returns CDR1 ENHRY and CDR2 SYGVKD. Trimming pared 8 bases from V and 2 bases from J, leaving 7 bases between.

The sequence was collected from a human donor in good health. This rearrangement joins TRBV10-3 to TRBJ2-1; perhaps TRBD2 as D (5 bases). Sequenced: CD4+ T cells from PBMCs. DNA of the CDR3: TGTGCCATCCTCGGGGCCTACAATGAGCAGTTCTTC. It translates to CAILGAYNEQFF.